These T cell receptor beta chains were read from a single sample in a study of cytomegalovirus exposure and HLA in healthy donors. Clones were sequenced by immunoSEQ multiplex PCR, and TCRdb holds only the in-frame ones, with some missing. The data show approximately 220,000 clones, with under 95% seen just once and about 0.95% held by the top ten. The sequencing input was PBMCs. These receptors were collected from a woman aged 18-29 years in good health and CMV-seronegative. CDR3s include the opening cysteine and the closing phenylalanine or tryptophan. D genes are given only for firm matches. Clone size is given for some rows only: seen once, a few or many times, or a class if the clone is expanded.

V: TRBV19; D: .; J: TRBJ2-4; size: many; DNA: TGTGCCAGTAGTACCACTATCCGGGGGACGCTAGCCAAAAACATTCAGTACTTC; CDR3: CASSTTIRGTLAKNIQYF
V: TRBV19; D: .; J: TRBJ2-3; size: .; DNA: TGTGCCAGTAGTCTAGACGATGCGGCAGCTGATACGCAGTATTTT; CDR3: CASSLDDAAADTQYF
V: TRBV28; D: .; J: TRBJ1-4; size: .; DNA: TGTGCCAGCAGCCTAATACAGATTGCAACTAATGAAAAACTGTTTTTT; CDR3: CASSLIQIATNEKLFF
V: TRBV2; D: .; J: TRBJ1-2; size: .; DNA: TGTGCCAGCACTCAGGGGCGAGTCTCCTATGGCTACACCTTC; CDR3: CASTQGRVSYGYTF
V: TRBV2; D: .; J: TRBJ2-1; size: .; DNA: TGTGCCAGCAGGGGGATAAGCGGGCCCAGGGACAATGAGCAGTTCTTC; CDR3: CASRGISGPRDNEQFF
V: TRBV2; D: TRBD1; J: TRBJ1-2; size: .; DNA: TGTGCCAGCGGAAGACAGGGGAACTATGGCTACACCTTC; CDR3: CASGRQGNYGYTF
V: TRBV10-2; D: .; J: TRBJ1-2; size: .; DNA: TGCGCCAGCAGTGAATTCAGACACCCTTCCCTTGTCTATGGCTACACCTTC; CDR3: CASSEFRHPSLVYGYTF
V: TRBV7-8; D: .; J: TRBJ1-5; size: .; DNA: TGTGCCAGCAGCTTAGCGGGGGGAGGTCAGCCCCAGCATTTT; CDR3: CASSLAGGGQPQHF
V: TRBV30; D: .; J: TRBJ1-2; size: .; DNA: TGTGCCTGGAGGATAAGGGGGGGAAGGGCTAACTATGGCTACACCTTC; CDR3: CAWRIRGGRANYGYTF
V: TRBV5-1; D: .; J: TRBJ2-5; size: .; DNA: TGCGCCAGCAGCTTGGCAGGGGCCGTCCAAGAGACCCAGTACTTC; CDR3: CASSLAGAVQETQYF
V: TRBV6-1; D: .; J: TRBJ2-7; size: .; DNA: TGTGCCAGCAAAGGACTCGGGAGAGGGGCCTACGAGCAGTACTTC; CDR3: CASKGLGRGAYEQYF
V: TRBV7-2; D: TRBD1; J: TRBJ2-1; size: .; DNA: TGTGCCAGCAGCTTCTTGACAGGGTATCTCGTCTTC; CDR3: CASSFLTGYLVF
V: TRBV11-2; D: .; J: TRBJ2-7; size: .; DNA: TGTGCCAGCAGCTTAGTTTCGCGTTCCTACGAGCAGTACTTC; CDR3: CASSLVSRSYEQYF
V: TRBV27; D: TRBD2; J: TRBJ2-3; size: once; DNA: TGTGCCAGCAGTCGGGGACTAGCGGGTTCCACAGATACGCAGTATTTT; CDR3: CASSRGLAGSTDTQYF
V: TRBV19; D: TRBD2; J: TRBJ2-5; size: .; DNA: TGTGCCAGTAGTATTGGAGCGGGGCTCCAAGAGACCCAGTACTTC; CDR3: CASSIGAGLQETQYF
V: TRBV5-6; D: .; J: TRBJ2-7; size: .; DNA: TGTGCCAGCAGCGACATGTCCCACGAGCAGTACTTC; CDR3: CASSDMSHEQYF
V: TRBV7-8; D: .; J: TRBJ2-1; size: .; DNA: TGTGCCAGCAGTCCTAGGGACTTCACCAATGAGCAGTTCTTC; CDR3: CASSPRDFTNEQFF
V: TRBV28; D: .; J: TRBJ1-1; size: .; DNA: TGTGCCAGCAGTTTATGGCGAACAGGGACCACTGAAGCTTTCTTT; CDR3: CASSLWRTGTTEAFF
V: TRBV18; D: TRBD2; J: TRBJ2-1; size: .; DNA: TGTGCCAGCTCACCATTGGCTAGCGGGAGTTCCCTCTCCTACAATGAGCAGTTCTTC; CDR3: CASSPLASGSSLSYNEQFF
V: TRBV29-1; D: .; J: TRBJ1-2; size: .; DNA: TGCAGCGTTGAAAGTTCAGGTAGCTATGGCTACACCTTC; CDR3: CSVESSGSYGYTF
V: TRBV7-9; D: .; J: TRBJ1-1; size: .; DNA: TGTGCCAGCAGCCTGGGACATACGAACACTGAAGCTTTCTTT; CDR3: CASSLGHTNTEAFF
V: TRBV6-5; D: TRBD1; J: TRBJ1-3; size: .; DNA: TGTGCCAGCAGCACCGGACAGGACGGAAACACCATATATTTT; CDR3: CASSTGQDGNTIYF
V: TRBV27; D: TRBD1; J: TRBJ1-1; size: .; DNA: TGTGCCAGCAGTTTAAAAGGGGAATGGGGACAGATGAACACTGAAGCTTTCTTT; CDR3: CASSLKGEWGQMNTEAFF
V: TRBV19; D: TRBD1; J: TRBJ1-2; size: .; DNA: TGTGCCAGTAGTACGACAGGGGGATCCCTCGGCTACACCTTC; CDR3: CASSTTGGSLGYTF
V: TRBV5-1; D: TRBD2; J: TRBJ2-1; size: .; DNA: TGCGCCAGCAGCCCGGGCACTAGCGGGGTGTACAATGAGCAGTTCTTC; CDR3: CASSPGTSGVYNEQFF
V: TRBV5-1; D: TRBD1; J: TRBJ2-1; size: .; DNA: TGCGCCAGCAGCCCTCTTGAGGGGGCACAGGGCAATGAGCAGTTCTTC; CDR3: CASSPLEGAQGNEQFF
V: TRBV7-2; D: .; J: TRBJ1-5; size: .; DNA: TGTGCCAGCAGCTTAGGCCCAGGCCGGCGGCAGGGGTATCAGCCCCAGCATTTT; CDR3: CASSLGPGRRQGYQPQHF
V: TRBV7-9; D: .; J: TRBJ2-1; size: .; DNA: TGTGCCAGCAGCTTAGTATCCAATGAGCAGTTCTTC; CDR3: CASSLVSNEQFF
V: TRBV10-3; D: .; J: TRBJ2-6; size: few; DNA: TGTGCCATCAGTGCCTCGGGCTCTGGGGCCAACGTCCTGACTTTC; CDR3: CAISASGSGANVLTF
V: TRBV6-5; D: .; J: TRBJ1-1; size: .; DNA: TGTGCCAGCAGGGACTTAATGGGAATCGGCACTGAAGCTTTCTTT; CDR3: CASRDLMGIGTEAFF
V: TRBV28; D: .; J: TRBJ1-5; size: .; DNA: TGTGCCAGCAGTTTAGGGCAGGGCAATCAGCCCCAGCATTTT; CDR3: CASSLGQGNQPQHF
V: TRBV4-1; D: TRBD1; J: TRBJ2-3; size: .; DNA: TGCGCCAGCAGCCACGACCCGAGGGGGCCGACACAAACCATGGATACGCAGTATTTT; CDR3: CASSHDPRGPTQTMDTQYF
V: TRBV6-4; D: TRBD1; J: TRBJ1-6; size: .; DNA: TGTGCCAGCAGTGACTCATCAGGGGGCGGGAATTCACCCCTCCACTTT; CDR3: CASSDSSGGGNSPLHF
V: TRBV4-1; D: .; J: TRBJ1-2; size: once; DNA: TGCGCCAGCAGCCAAGAGGTTCACGCACTTAGTTTC; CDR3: CASSQEVHALSF
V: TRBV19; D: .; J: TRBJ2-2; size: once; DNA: TGTGCCAGTAGTCCACTCGGGAGCGGGGAGCTGTTTTTT; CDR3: CASSPLGSGELFF
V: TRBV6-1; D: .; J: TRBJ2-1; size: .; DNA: TGTGCCAGCAGTGAAAACAGTTACAATGAGCAGTTCTTC; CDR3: CASSENSYNEQFF
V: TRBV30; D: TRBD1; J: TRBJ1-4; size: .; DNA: TGTGCCTGGAGTATCCAGACAGGGGAGGGTAATGAAAAACTGTTTTTT; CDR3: CAWSIQTGEGNEKLFF
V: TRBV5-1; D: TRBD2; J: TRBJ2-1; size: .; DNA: TGCGCCAGCAGCGAGAACCCGGGACTAGCGTACAATGAGCAGTTCTTC; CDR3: CASSENPGLAYNEQFF
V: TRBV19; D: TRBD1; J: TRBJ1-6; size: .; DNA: TGTGCCAGTAGGACCCGACAGGGGTCCCCTTCACCCCTCCACTTT; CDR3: CASRTRQGSPSPLHF
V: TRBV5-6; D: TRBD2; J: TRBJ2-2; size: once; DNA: TGTGCCAGCAGCTTGGTCCTAGCGGGAGGGTCTTCCGGGGAGCTGTTTTTT; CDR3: CASSLVLAGGSSGELFF